The clone carrying this T cell receptor beta chain was seen once. The V end was cut by 5 bases, the J end by 1 base, with 18 bases between. The CDR3 spans 16 residues. From germline, CDR1 is SGHTA and CDR2 FQGNSA. This entry belongs to a study of control samples from healthy donors and cancer patients. Method: immunoSEQ multiplex PCR; TCRdb's copy keeps in-frame clones and lacks some. In the table there are fewer than 500,000 clones, approximately 90% of which are singletons. This sequence originates from a man aged 35-49 years with head and neck cancer. Sequenced sample: PBMCs. The rearrangement links TRBV7-2 to TRBJ2-7; a weak D match, TRBD1 (7 bases). In DNA, the CDR3 is TGTGCCAGCAGCCCCCGAGGGGGCGGGGCATCCTACGAGCAGTACTTC. Protein product: CASSPRGGGASYEQYF.